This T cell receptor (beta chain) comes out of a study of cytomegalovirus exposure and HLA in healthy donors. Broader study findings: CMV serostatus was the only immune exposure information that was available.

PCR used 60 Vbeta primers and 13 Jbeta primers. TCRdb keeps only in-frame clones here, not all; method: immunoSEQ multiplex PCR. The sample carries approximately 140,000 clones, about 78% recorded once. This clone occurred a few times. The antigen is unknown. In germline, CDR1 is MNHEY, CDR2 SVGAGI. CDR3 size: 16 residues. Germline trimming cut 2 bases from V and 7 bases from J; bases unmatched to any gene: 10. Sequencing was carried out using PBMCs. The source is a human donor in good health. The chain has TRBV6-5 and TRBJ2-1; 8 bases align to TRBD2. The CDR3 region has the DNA TGTGCCAGCAGTTACGAGCGGGAGAGCGCTTGGAATGAGCAGTTCTTC. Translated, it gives CASSYERESAWNEQFF.